The source of this T cell receptor beta chain is a study of blood T cell repertoires in COVID-19. Libraries were prepared by immunoSEQ multiplex PCR; TCRdb keeps only in-frame clonotypes and omits some of them. Of roughly 440,000 clones listed, roughly 88% are singletons. This clone was observed a single time. This CDR3 is built from 14 residues. From germline, CDR1 is ENHRY and CDR2 SYGVKD. With 7 bases clipped from V and 3 bases from J, the junction kept 8 bases outside the gene matches. The chain carries TRBV10-3 and TRBJ1-1, with TRBD1 matching over 7 bases. Sequencing was performed on peripheral blood. This TCR derives from a woman between 50 and 59 years old with COVID-19, enrolled during active disease. CDR3 in amino acids: CAITDRAEDTEAFF. Written as DNA, the CDR3 is TGTGCCATCACCGACAGGGCTGAGGACACTGAAGCTTTCTTT.